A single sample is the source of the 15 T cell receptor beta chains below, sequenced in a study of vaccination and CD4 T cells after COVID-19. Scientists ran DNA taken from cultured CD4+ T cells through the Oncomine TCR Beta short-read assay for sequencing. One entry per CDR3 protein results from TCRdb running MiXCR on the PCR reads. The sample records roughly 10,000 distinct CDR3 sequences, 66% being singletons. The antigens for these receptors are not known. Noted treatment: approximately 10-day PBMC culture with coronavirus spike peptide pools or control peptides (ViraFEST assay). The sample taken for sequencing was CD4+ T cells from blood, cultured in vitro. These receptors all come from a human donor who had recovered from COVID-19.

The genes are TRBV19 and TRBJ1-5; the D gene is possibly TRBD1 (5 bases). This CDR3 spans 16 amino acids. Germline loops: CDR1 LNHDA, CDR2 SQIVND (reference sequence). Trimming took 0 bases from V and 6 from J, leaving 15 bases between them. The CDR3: CASSIDPGRIGQPQHF. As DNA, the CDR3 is TGTGCCAGTAGTATAGATCCAGGGAGGATCGGTCAGCCCCAGCATTTT.

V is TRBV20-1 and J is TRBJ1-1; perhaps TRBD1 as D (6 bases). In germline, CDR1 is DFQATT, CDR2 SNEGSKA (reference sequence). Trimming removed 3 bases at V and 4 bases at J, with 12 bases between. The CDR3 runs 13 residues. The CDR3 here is CSASRGRVTEAFF. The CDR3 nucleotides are TGCAGTGCTAGTCGGGGGCGAGTCACTGAAGCTTTCTTT.

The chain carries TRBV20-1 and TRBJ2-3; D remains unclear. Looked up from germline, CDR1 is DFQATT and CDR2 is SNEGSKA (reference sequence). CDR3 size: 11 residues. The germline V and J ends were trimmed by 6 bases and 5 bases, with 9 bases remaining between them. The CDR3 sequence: CSAQRRDTQYF. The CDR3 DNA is TGCAGTGCCCAGAGAAGAGATACGCAGTATTTT.

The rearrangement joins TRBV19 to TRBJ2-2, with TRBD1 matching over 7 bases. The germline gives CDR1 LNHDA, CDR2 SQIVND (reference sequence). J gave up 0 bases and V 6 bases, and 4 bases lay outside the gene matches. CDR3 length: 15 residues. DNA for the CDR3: TGTGCCAGTAGAATTACAGGGGCGAACACCGGGGAGCTGTTTTTT. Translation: CASRITGANTGELFF. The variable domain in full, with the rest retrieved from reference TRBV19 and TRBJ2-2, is DGGITQSPKYLFRKEGQNVTLSCEQNLNHDAMYWYRQDPGQGLRLIYYSQIVNDFQKGDIAEGYSVSREKKESFPLTVTSAQKNPTAFYLCASRITGANTGELFFGEGSRLTVL.

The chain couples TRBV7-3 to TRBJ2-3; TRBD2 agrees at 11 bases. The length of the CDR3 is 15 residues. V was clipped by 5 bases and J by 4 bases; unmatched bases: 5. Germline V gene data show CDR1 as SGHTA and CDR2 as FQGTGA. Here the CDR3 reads CASSLGLAGADTQYF. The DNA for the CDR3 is TGTGCCAGCAGCCTCGGACTAGCGGGCGCAGATACGCAGTATTTT.

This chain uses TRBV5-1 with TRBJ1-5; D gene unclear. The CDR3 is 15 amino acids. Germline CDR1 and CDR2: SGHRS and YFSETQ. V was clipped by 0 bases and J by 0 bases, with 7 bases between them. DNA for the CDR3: TGCGCCAGCAGCTTGGAGGGTGATAGCAATCAGCCCCAGCATTTT. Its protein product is CASSLEGDSNQPQHF.

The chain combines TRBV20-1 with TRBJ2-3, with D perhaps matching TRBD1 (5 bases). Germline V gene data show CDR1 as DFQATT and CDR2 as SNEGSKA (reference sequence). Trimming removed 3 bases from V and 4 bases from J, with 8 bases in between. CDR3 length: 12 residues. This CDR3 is CSASRQSDTQYF. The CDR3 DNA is TGCAGTGCTAGTCGACAGTCAGATACGCAGTATTTT.

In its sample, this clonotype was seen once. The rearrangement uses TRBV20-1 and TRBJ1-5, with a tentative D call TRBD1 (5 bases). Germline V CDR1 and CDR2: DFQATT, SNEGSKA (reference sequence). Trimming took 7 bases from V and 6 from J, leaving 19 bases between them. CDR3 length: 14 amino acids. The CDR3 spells CSVRRAGMGQPQHF. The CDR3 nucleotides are TGCAGTGTACGTAGGGCAGGGATGGGTCAGCCCCAGCATTTT.

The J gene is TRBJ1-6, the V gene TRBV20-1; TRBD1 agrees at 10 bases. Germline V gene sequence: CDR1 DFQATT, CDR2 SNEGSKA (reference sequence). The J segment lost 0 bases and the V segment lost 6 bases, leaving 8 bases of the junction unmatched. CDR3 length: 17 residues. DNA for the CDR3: TGCAGTGCAAGACAGGGGGCCGAGAGCTCCTATAATTCACCCCTCCACTTT. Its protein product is CSARQGAESSYNSPLHF.

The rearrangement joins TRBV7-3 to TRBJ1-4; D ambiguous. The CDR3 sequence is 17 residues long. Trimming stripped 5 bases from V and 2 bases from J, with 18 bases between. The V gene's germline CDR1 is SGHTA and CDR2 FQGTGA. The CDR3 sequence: CASSPMVQAPTNEKLFF. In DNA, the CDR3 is TGTGCCAGCAGCCCAATGGTGCAGGCCCCCACTAATGAAAAACTGTTTTTT.

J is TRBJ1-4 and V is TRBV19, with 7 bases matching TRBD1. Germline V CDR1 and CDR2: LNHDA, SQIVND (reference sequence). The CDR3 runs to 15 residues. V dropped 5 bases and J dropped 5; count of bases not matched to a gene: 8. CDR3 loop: CASSPRQGRNEKLFF. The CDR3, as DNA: TGTGCCAGTAGTCCCCGACAGGGACGGAATGAAAAACTGTTTTTT.

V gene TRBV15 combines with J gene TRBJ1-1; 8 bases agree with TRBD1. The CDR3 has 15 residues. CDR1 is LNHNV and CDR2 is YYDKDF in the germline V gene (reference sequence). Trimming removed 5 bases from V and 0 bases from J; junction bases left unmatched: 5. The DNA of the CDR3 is TGTGCCACCAGCGACCGGGACAGGCTGAACACTGAAGCTTTCTTT. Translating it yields CATSDRDRLNTEAFF.

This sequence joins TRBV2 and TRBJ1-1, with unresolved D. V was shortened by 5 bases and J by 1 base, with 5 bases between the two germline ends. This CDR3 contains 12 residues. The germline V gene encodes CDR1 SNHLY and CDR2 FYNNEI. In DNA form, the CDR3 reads TGTGCCAGCAGTAATAGGAACACTGAAGCTTTCTTT. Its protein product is CASSNRNTEAFF. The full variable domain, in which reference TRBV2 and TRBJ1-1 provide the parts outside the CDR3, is EPEVTQTPSHQVTQMGQEVILRCVPISNHLYFYWYRQILGQKVEFLVSFYNNEISEKSEIFDDQFSVERPDGSNFTLKIRSTKLEDSAMYFCASSNRNTEAFFGQGTRLTVV.

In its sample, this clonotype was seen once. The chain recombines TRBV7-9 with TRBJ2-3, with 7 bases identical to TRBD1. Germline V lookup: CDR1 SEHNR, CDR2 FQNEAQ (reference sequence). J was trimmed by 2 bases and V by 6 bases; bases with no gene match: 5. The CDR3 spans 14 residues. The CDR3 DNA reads TGTGCCAGCAGGGGGGACAGTCACACAGATACGCAGTATTTT. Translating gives CASRGDSHTDTQYF.

The CDR3 DNA reads as TGTGCCAGCAGGTGGGGAGCGGGGGGAAATGAGCAGTTCTTC. Its protein is CASRWGAGGNEQFF. The chain joins TRBV12-3 or TRBV12-4 to TRBJ2-1; 9 positions agree with TRBD2. V trimming: 6 bases; J trimming: 7 bases; junction bases outside the gene matches: 7. This CDR3 contains 14 residues.